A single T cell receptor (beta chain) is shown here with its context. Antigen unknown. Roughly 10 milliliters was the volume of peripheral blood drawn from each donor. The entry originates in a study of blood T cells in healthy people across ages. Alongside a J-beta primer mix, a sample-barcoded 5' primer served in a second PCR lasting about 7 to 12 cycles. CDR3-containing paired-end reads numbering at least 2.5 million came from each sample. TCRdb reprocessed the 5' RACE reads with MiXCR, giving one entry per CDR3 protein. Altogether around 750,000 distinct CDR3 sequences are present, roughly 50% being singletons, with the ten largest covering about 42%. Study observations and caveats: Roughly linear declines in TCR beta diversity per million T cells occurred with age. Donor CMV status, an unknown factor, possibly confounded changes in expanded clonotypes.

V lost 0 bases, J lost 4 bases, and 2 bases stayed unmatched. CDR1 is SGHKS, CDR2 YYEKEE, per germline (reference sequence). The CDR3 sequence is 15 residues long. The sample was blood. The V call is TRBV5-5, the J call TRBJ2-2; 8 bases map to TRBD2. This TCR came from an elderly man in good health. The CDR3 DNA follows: TGTGCCAGCAGCTTGGACGGGAGGGGCACCGGGGAGCTGTTTTTT. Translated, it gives CASSLDGRGTGELFF.